Presented here are 8 T cell receptor beta chains from one specimen sequenced in a study of response to subunit inactivated influenza vaccine. TCRdb re-called the RT-PCR reads with MiXCR, one entry per CDR3 protein. Here the sample spans around 760,000 distinct CDR3 sequences, approximately 15% being singletons. The material was PBMCs from blood, obtained approximately 15 days before vaccination. These receptors were collected from a man aged 50-59 years who received an inactivated influenza vaccine.

The V and J genes are TRBV7-3 and TRBJ2-1, with TRBD1 matching 7 bases. The germline gives CDR1 SGHTA, CDR2 FQGTGA. This CDR3 is 16 amino acids long. The junction had 9 bases not matched to a gene; V was cut back by 3 bases and J by 4 bases. CDR3 in amino acids: CASSLAPDRPYNEQFF. Here the CDR3 DNA reads TGTGCCAGCAGCTTGGCCCCGGACAGGCCGTACAATGAGCAGTTCTTC.

This clonotype was detected only a few times. This chain links TRBV27 with TRBJ2-7; D is possibly TRBD2 (5 bases). V was pared by 6 bases and J by 0 bases, with 12 bases between. Germline CDR1 reads MNHEY; CDR2 reads SMNVEV (reference sequence). The CDR3 has 14 amino acids. The CDR3 sequence: CASSSTGVSYEQYF. The CDR3 DNA sequence: TGTGCCAGCAGCTCCACCGGGGTCTCCTACGAGCAGTACTTC.

This clonotype has only a few counts. The J gene is TRBJ2-1, the V gene TRBV12-5; D is unresolved. The V gene lost 1 base and the J gene lost 2 bases, with 9 bases spanning the gap. The CDR3 spans 15 residues. Germline CDR1 reads LGHNT; CDR2 reads FRNRAP. CDR3 amino acids: CASGLAEATYNEQFF. DNA of the CDR3: TGTGCTAGTGGTTTGGCCGAGGCCACCTACAATGAGCAGTTCTTC.

The chain has TRBV5-1 and TRBJ2-7; D could derive from TRBD1 or TRBD2 (7 bases each). The CDR3 spans 14 residues. Between the trimmed V and J ends, which lost 4 bases and 5 bases, there was a span of 16 bases. Germline assignment: CDR1 SGHRS and CDR2 YFSETQ. The CDR3 bases are TGCGCCAGCAGCGGGGGGGGGACAGAGGACGAGCAGTACTTC. It encodes CASSGGGTEDEQYF.

The V gene is TRBV28, the J gene TRBJ2-2; no clear D. CDR1 MDHEN and CDR2 SYDVKM come from the germline V gene. V was shortened by 2 bases and J by 11 bases, with 12 bases between the two germline ends. The length of the CDR3 is 13 residues. CDR3 loop: CASSLPSGVELFF. The CDR3 DNA reads TGTGCCAGCAGTTTACCCTCAGGAGTCGAGCTGTTTTTT.

The chain links TRBV7-9 to TRBJ2-1; 8 bases line up with TRBD1. Germline CDR1 is SEHNR and CDR2 is FQNEAQ (reference sequence). V was pared by 5 bases and J by 8 bases, with 11 bases of the junction left unmatched. This CDR3 contains 15 residues. CDR3 residues: CASSPRQGWNYEQFF. For the CDR3, the DNA is TGTGCCAGCAGCCCCAGACAGGGGTGGAACTATGAGCAGTTCTTC.

In this sample, this clonotype turned up many times. This is likely a read error, given that the CDR3 carries no conserved phenylalanine or tryptophan at its end. The DNA is omitted, as the CDR3 cannot be located on it reliably, and the CDR3 follows TCRdb's listing. This chain links TRBV12-5 with TRBJ1-5; whether TRBD1, the table's D call, matches the DNA was not checked. The CDR3 totals 12 residues, both ends included. Germline lookup yields CDR1 LGHNT and CDR2 FRNRAP. The chain's CDR3 is CASGLVRGPAIL.

This clonotype was found many times. The germline gene is not matched at one end of the junction; a read error may be the cause. The chain employs TRBV7-7 and TRBJ2-1, with 10 positions matching TRBD1. In germline, CDR1 is SSHAT, CDR2 FNYEAQ (reference sequence). There are 15 residues in the CDR3. The DNA for the CDR3 is TGTGCTAGCAGCCCCCGGACAGGGGGCTACAATGAGCAGTTCTTC. This encodes CASSPRTGGYNEQFF.